Listed below are T cell receptor beta chains from one sample, sequenced in a study of blood T cell repertoires in COVID-19. The data were produced by immunoSEQ multiplex PCR, yet TCRdb's version contains in-frame clones alone and is incomplete. The sample holds under 200,000 clones, 82% seen once. Sequences were obtained from PBMCs or T cells enriched from blood (not recorded which). These receptors originate from a man between 60 and 75 years old who had recovered from COVID-19. Each CDR3 is given with its conserved first and last residue. A D gene is named only where the DNA matches it firmly. A row's size may be missing; if present it is once, few, many or a size class.

v_gene: TRBV5-4
abundance: few
j_gene: TRBJ1-1
d_gene: -
CDR3nt: TGTGCCAGCAGCTTCGGGGGGAGAACTGAAGCTTTCTTT
CDR3aa: CASSFGGRTEAFF

v_gene: TRBV7-8
abundance: -
j_gene: TRBJ2-5
d_gene: TRBD2
CDR3nt: TGTGCCAGCAGCCGAGCGGGGGGGCTTCGCCAAGAGACCCAGTACTTC
CDR3aa: CASSRAGGLRQETQYF

v_gene: TRBV7-9
abundance: few
j_gene: TRBJ1-1
d_gene: -
CDR3nt: TGTGCCAGCAGCTTAGTAGGGGTTGGGCCCCAAGCTTTCTTT
CDR3aa: CASSLVGVGPQAFF

v_gene: TRBV7-2
abundance: -
j_gene: TRBJ2-5
d_gene: -
CDR3nt: TGTGCCAGCAGCTTGGTAGCGGTACAAGAGACCCAGTACTTC
CDR3aa: CASSLVAVQETQYF

v_gene: TRBV7-3
abundance: -
j_gene: TRBJ2-3
d_gene: -
CDR3nt: TGTGCCAGCAGCCGGGGGACAGCAAAAGATACGCAGTATTTT
CDR3aa: CASSRGTAKDTQYF

v_gene: TRBV9
abundance: -
j_gene: TRBJ2-7
d_gene: TRBD1
CDR3nt: TGTGCCAGCAGCGTAGAACAGGGGACGGCCTGCTCCTACGAGCAGTACTTC
CDR3aa: CASSVEQGTACSYEQYF

v_gene: TRBV21-1
abundance: -
j_gene: TRBJ2-3
d_gene: -
CDR3nt: TGTGCCAGTTTGACCATGGGACTCTCATCCCGGGCAGATACGCAGTATTTT
CDR3aa: CASLTMGLSSRADTQYF

v_gene: TRBV10-2
abundance: few
j_gene: TRBJ1-1
d_gene: TRBD1
CDR3nt: TGCGCCAGCAGTGCCACACAGGGGGATGACACTGAAGCTTTCTTT
CDR3aa: CASSATQGDDTEAFF

v_gene: TRBV7-9
abundance: -
j_gene: TRBJ2-7
d_gene: TRBD1
CDR3nt: TGTGCCAGCAGCTCAACTCCCGGGACAGACGACGAGCAGTACTTC
CDR3aa: CASSSTPGTDDEQYF

v_gene: TRBV28
abundance: -
j_gene: TRBJ1-4
d_gene: TRBD1
CDR3nt: TGTGCCAGCAGTTCGACAGGGGGCCGAATTAATGAAAAACTGTTTTTT
CDR3aa: CASSSTGGRINEKLFF

v_gene: TRBV4-2
abundance: many
j_gene: TRBJ2-6
d_gene: TRBD1
CDR3nt: TGTGCCAGCAGCCAAGAACAGGGGGCTGGGGCCAACGTCCTGACTTTC
CDR3aa: CASSQEQGAGANVLTF

v_gene: TRBV7-3
abundance: -
j_gene: TRBJ2-2
d_gene: TRBD2
CDR3nt: TGTGCCAGCAGCTTAATAGCGGGGGTTTCGAACACCGGGGAGCTGTTTTTT
CDR3aa: CASSLIAGVSNTGELFF

v_gene: TRBV5-1
abundance: -
j_gene: TRBJ1-6
d_gene: TRBD1
CDR3nt: TGCGCCAGCAGCAGAGGACAGGTGCTCTCCTATAATTCACCCCTCCACTTT
CDR3aa: CASSRGQVLSYNSPLHF

v_gene: TRBV6-6
abundance: -
j_gene: TRBJ2-3
d_gene: TRBD2
CDR3nt: TGTACCACAATGGGAGCGGGATGGACAGATACGCAGTATTTT
CDR3aa: CTTMGAGWTDTQYF

v_gene: TRBV6-1
abundance: -
j_gene: TRBJ1-4
d_gene: TRBD1
CDR3nt: TGTGCCAGCAGTGAGGGGACAGGGAGAAAAAAACTGTTTTTT
CDR3aa: CASSEGTGRKKLFF

v_gene: TRBV7-2
abundance: -
j_gene: TRBJ1-1
d_gene: -
CDR3nt: TGTGCCAGCAGCTTTGGAGGGAACACTGAAGCTTTCTTT
CDR3aa: CASSFGGNTEAFF

v_gene: TRBV6-5
abundance: few
j_gene: TRBJ2-7
d_gene: TRBD2
CDR3nt: TGTGCCAGCAGTCCTCGCGGGAGTTCTGTTTACGAGCAGTACTTC
CDR3aa: CASSPRGSSVYEQYF

v_gene: TRBV24-1
abundance: -
j_gene: TRBJ2-5
d_gene: TRBD1
CDR3nt: TGTGCCACCAGTGATGTTGCGTGGGACAGGGGAGAGACCCAGTACTTC
CDR3aa: CATSDVAWDRGETQYF

v_gene: TRBV27
abundance: -
j_gene: TRBJ1-2
d_gene: TRBD1
CDR3nt: TGTGCCAGCAGTGAGGGACAGTTCTATGGCTACACCTTC
CDR3aa: CASSEGQFYGYTF

v_gene: TRBV9
abundance: -
j_gene: TRBJ1-1
d_gene: -
CDR3nt: TGTGCCAGCAGCGCGGACTACCGGGGGTCCACTGAAGCTTTCTTT
CDR3aa: CASSADYRGSTEAFF

v_gene: TRBV6-5
abundance: few
j_gene: TRBJ1-5
d_gene: TRBD1
CDR3nt: TGTGCCAGCACGTCTCCGACAGGGCGGCCCCAGCATTTT
CDR3aa: CASTSPTGRPQHF

v_gene: TRBV12-5
abundance: -
j_gene: TRBJ2-5
d_gene: TRBD1
CDR3nt: TGTGCTAGTGGTGCCCCCCGGGACAGGGTTCTTGGCCAAGAGACCCAGTACTTC
CDR3aa: CASGAPRDRVLGQETQYF

v_gene: TRBV28
abundance: many
j_gene: TRBJ1-5
d_gene: -
CDR3nt: TGTGCCAGCAGTTTACCGGGAAACAGCAATCAGCCCCAGCATTTT
CDR3aa: CASSLPGNSNQPQHF

v_gene: TRBV7-6
abundance: -
j_gene: TRBJ2-1
d_gene: TRBD2
CDR3nt: TGTGCCAGCAGTCGAGAGGGCGGGAGCGGGTATGAGCAGTTCTTC
CDR3aa: CASSREGGSGYEQFF

v_gene: TRBV6-5
abundance: few
j_gene: TRBJ1-2
d_gene: TRBD1
CDR3nt: TGTGCCAGCAGTTCGACAGGGCTGGTGGACTATGGCTACACCTTC
CDR3aa: CASSSTGLVDYGYTF

v_gene: TRBV5-1
abundance: -
j_gene: TRBJ1-4
d_gene: TRBD1
CDR3nt: TGCGCCAGCAGGGCCGGGACAGGGGCTGAAAAACTGTTTTTT
CDR3aa: CASRAGTGAEKLFF

v_gene: TRBV7-6
abundance: -
j_gene: TRBJ2-7
d_gene: -
CDR3nt: TGTGCCAGCAGCTTAGCCCAGGGCTACGAGCAGTACTTC
CDR3aa: CASSLAQGYEQYF

v_gene: TRBV6-5
abundance: -
j_gene: TRBJ1-3
d_gene: -
CDR3nt: TGTGCCAGCAGTTTAGAGAATTACTCTGGAAACACCATATATTTT
CDR3aa: CASSLENYSGNTIYF

v_gene: TRBV28
abundance: -
j_gene: TRBJ2-5
d_gene: TRBD2
CDR3nt: TGTGCCAGCAGTGCCATCGGGACTACGCTCCAAGAGACCCAGTACTTC
CDR3aa: CASSAIGTTLQETQYF

v_gene: TRBV7-3
abundance: -
j_gene: TRBJ2-5
d_gene: TRBD2
CDR3nt: TGTGCCAGCAGCTTAATTGGTCCGGCTAGCGGGACGGAGACCCAGTACTTC
CDR3aa: CASSLIGPASGTETQYF

v_gene: TRBV7-8
abundance: -
j_gene: TRBJ1-5
d_gene: TRBD1
CDR3nt: TGTGCCAGCAGCGTAGACAGGGGAGGTATTAGCAATCAGCCCCAGCATTTT
CDR3aa: CASSVDRGGISNQPQHF

v_gene: TRBV20-1
abundance: once
j_gene: TRBJ2-3
d_gene: TRBD2
CDR3nt: TGCAGTGCTAGTGCACTAGCGGGTCTCCCGGATACGCAGTATTTT
CDR3aa: CSASALAGLPDTQYF

v_gene: TRBV30
abundance: -
j_gene: TRBJ2-3
d_gene: TRBD2
CDR3nt: TGTGCCGGGGGGAGGGAGGTTACAGATACGCAGTATTTT
CDR3aa: CAGGREVTDTQYF

v_gene: TRBV6-6
abundance: -
j_gene: TRBJ1-1
d_gene: -
CDR3nt: TGTGCCAGCAGTCCCCAGGGGTGGGGAGGGATGAACACTGAAGCTTTCTTT
CDR3aa: CASSPQGWGGMNTEAFF

v_gene: TRBV2
abundance: -
j_gene: TRBJ2-7
d_gene: -
CDR3nt: TGTGCCAGCAGTGAATGGAGGGGGGGCAAGGAGAAGCAGTACTTC
CDR3aa: CASSEWRGGKEKQYF

v_gene: TRBV9
abundance: -
j_gene: TRBJ2-3
d_gene: TRBD2
CDR3nt: TGTGCCAGCAGCGTTCCCCTTGAAATAGCGGGGGGCCGAGCAGATACGCAGTATTTT
CDR3aa: CASSVPLEIAGGRADTQYF

v_gene: TRBV5-1
abundance: -
j_gene: TRBJ2-2
d_gene: TRBD2
CDR3nt: TGCGCCAGCACACTAGCGGGAGTCGGCGGGGAGCTGTTTTTT
CDR3aa: CASTLAGVGGELFF

v_gene: TRBV7-9
abundance: -
j_gene: TRBJ1-5
d_gene: TRBD1
CDR3nt: TGTGCCAGCAGCCAGGGGTGGGCAGGGGGACAGCCCCAGCATTTT
CDR3aa: CASSQGWAGGQPQHF

v_gene: TRBV9
abundance: -
j_gene: TRBJ1-2
d_gene: TRBD1
CDR3nt: TGTGCCAGCAGCTCTCAGACAGGGGCCTATGGCTACACCTTC
CDR3aa: CASSSQTGAYGYTF

v_gene: TRBV11-2
abundance: -
j_gene: TRBJ2-1
d_gene: TRBD2
CDR3nt: TGTGCCAGCAGCTTAGGCTCCGGGGGGGGAAAGCAGTTCTTC
CDR3aa: CASSLGSGGGKQFF

v_gene: TRBV30
abundance: -
j_gene: TRBJ1-2
d_gene: -
CDR3nt: TGTGCCTGGGAACCAGGGATCGCTAACTATGGCTACACCTTC
CDR3aa: CAWEPGIANYGYTF

v_gene: TRBV5-1
abundance: -
j_gene: TRBJ1-6
d_gene: -
CDR3nt: TGCGCCAGCAGCCTCTCAGGGGAGTATTCACCCCTCCACTTT
CDR3aa: CASSLSGEYSPLHF

v_gene: TRBV5-4
abundance: -
j_gene: TRBJ2-7
d_gene: TRBD2
CDR3nt: TGTGCCAGCAGCTTGAGTCCGGGAGGGTTTAACGAGCAGTACTTC
CDR3aa: CASSLSPGGFNEQYF

v_gene: TRBV9
abundance: -
j_gene: TRBJ2-2
d_gene: TRBD2
CDR3nt: TGTGCCAGCAGCGTAGGACTAGCGGGGAACACCGGGGAGCTGTTTTTT
CDR3aa: CASSVGLAGNTGELFF

v_gene: TRBV5-4
abundance: few
j_gene: TRBJ1-2
d_gene: -
CDR3nt: TGTGCCAGCAGCTTTGGTCTAGACAGAGACTATGGCTACACCTTC
CDR3aa: CASSFGLDRDYGYTF

v_gene: TRBV19
abundance: -
j_gene: TRBJ2-7
d_gene: TRBD1
CDR3nt: TGTGCCAGTAGTGAGACAGGGGGCAATATCTACGAGCAGTACTTC
CDR3aa: CASSETGGNIYEQYF

v_gene: TRBV7-2
abundance: -
j_gene: TRBJ2-3
d_gene: TRBD1
CDR3nt: TGTGCCAGCAGCTTAGGGGACAGGGGGTTTGATACGCAGTATTTT
CDR3aa: CASSLGDRGFDTQYF

v_gene: TRBV29-1
abundance: -
j_gene: TRBJ2-5
d_gene: TRBD1
CDR3nt: TGCAGCGTCCTCCCCAGCGGGACAGGGGGGGAGACCCAGTACTTC
CDR3aa: CSVLPSGTGGETQYF

v_gene: TRBV21-1
abundance: -
j_gene: TRBJ1-5
d_gene: -
CDR3nt: TGTGCCAGCAGCCCGGGAGCAGGGTTTAGCAATCAGCCCCAGCATTTT
CDR3aa: CASSPGAGFSNQPQHF

v_gene: TRBV3-1/TRBV3-2
abundance: -
j_gene: TRBJ2-5
d_gene: TRBD2
CDR3nt: TGTGCCAGCAGCCAAGTCGGCCTAGCGGGACGAGAGACCCAGTACTTC
CDR3aa: CASSQVGLAGRETQYF

v_gene: TRBV6-5
abundance: -
j_gene: TRBJ1-1
d_gene: -
CDR3nt: TGTGCCAGCAGTTATTCGAGGGCTGAAGCTTTCTTT
CDR3aa: CASSYSRAEAFF

v_gene: TRBV5-8
abundance: -
j_gene: TRBJ2-7
d_gene: -
CDR3nt: TGTGCCAGCAGCTTACAGGGTACCGAGCAGTACTTC
CDR3aa: CASSLQGTEQYF

v_gene: TRBV5-1
abundance: -
j_gene: TRBJ1-2
d_gene: -
CDR3nt: TGCGCCAGCAGCCTACAGGGCCGGGGCTACACCTTC
CDR3aa: CASSLQGRGYTF

v_gene: TRBV19
abundance: -
j_gene: TRBJ2-6
d_gene: -
CDR3nt: TGTGCCAGTACTTCTCAGGGATCTGGGGCCAACGTCCTGACTTTC
CDR3aa: CASTSQGSGANVLTF

v_gene: TRBV5-8
abundance: few
j_gene: TRBJ1-1
d_gene: -
CDR3nt: TGTGCCAGCAGCTTACGGACTGAAGCTTTCTTT
CDR3aa: CASSLRTEAFF